The 6 T cell receptor beta chains below come from one sample, sequenced in a study of CD8 T cells in Susac syndrome. Random hexamers were used to reverse transcribe roughly 0.45 to 1 ug of RNA. TCRdb re-derived calls from the immunoSEQ multiplex PCR reads in MiXCR, one entry per CDR3 protein. The sample consists of a few hundred thousand distinct CDR3 sequences, roughly 85% of them appearing once. Sequencing was carried out using CD8+ T cells from PBMCs. These receptor sequences come from a human donor with multiple sclerosis.

The rearrangement joins TRBV3-1 to TRBJ2-1, with 7 bases matching TRBD2. With 0 bases clipped from V and 2 bases from J, the junction kept 7 bases outside the gene matches. The V gene's germline CDR1 is LGHDT and CDR2 YNNKEL (reference sequence). The CDR3 covers 17 residues. CDR3 in amino acids: CASSQDGAGAAYNEQFF. CDR3 nucleotides: TGTGCCAGCAGCCAAGATGGGGCGGGAGCCGCCTACAATGAGCAGTTCTTC.

The chain joins TRBV10-3 to TRBJ1-4; 9 bases are a match to TRBD1. This CDR3 contains 15 residues. Trimming cost V 5 bases and J 6 bases; bases outside gene matches: 7. The germline CDR1 and CDR2 sequences are ENHRY and SYGVKD. The CDR3 sequence is CAISIRTGVDEKLFF. In nucleotides, the CDR3 is TGTGCCATCAGTATCAGGACAGGGGTAGATGAAAAACTGTTTTTT.

This chain connects TRBV4-1 to TRBJ1-1; TRBD1 might be the D (5 bases). The CDR3 length is 11 residues. Per germline, CDR1 MGHRA and CDR2 YSYEKL. Trimming took off 8 bases at V and 7 bases at J, with 11 bases between the two ends. CDR3 bases: TGCGCCAGCGGTAGGGGCCTTGAAGCTTTCTTT. Protein sequence: CASGRGLEAFF.

The rearrangement joins TRBV28 to TRBJ2-1; TRBD2 matches at 15 bases. Trimming took 4 bases from V and 4 from J; bases not matched to a gene: 5. The CDR3 sequence is 17 residues long. Germline-derived CDR1 and CDR2 are MDHEN and SYDVKM. The CDR3: CASSSRTSGRAYNEQFF. DNA of the CDR3: TGTGCCAGCAGTTCCAGGACTAGCGGGAGGGCTTACAATGAGCAGTTCTTC.

This clonotype has only one observation. V gene TRBV20-1 combines with J gene TRBJ2-7; 8 nucleotides align to TRBD2. The V segment lost 4 bases and the J segment 5 bases; nucleotides outside the gene matches: 7. Germline V gene sequence: CDR1 DFQATT, CDR2 SNEGSKA (reference sequence). The CDR3 consists of 13 residues. The CDR3 nucleotides are TGCAGTGCTAAGTCCGGGACTAGTAACGAGCAGTACTTC. Protein: CSAKSGTSNEQYF.

Comment on this clonotype: A read error may account for a junction end that differs from germline. The chain joins TRBV7-9 to TRBJ2-1; tentative D call: TRBD1 (5 bases). Germline V gene sequence: CDR1 SEHNR, CDR2 FQNEAQ (reference sequence). The CDR3 is 11 residues long. CDR3 DNA sequence: TGTGCCAGCGGCTTGGGGCATGAGCAGTTCTTC. This gives the protein CASGLGHEQFF.